This section outlines one T cell receptor (beta chain) sequence together with its context. CDR3 length: 15 residues. CDR1 is SQVTM and CDR2 is ANQGSEA in the germline V gene. V shed 3 bases and J 4 bases; nucleotides not matched to a gene: 11. The sample is drawn from a study of blood T cell repertoires in COVID-19. Whole-study context: Italy, Spain and the United States were the sources of the convalescent and acute COVID-19 samples. From T cells, B-cell-depleted T cells, or PBMCs came the material, which was cDNA or gDNA.

Recruits, aged roughly 18 to 100 years, lived in approximately 26 US areas. The method was immunoSEQ multiplex PCR; TCRdb's version includes in-frame clones alone and lacks a portion of them. Of about 300,000 clones listed, over 75% are singletons. This clonotype was sampled from a young woman who had recovered from COVID-19. Input material: PBMCs or T cells enriched from blood (not recorded which). This sequence joins TRBV29-1 and TRBJ1-2, with TRBD1 matching 7 bases. The CDR3 bases are TGCAGCGTTGAGTTTGTACAGGGGAGAATCTATGGCTACACCTTC. This gives the protein CSVEFVQGRIYGYTF.